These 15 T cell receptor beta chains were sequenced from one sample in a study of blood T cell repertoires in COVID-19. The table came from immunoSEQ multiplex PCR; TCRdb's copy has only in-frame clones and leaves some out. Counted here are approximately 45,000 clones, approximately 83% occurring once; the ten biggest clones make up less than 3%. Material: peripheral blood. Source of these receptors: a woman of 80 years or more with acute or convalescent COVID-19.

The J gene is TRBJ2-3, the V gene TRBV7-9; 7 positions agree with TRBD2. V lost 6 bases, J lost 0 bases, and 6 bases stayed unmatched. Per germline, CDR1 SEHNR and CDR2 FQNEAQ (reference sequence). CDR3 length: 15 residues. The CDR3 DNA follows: TGTGCCAGCAGTCCTAGGGGACTAAGCACAGATACGCAGTATTTT. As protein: CASSPRGLSTDTQYF.

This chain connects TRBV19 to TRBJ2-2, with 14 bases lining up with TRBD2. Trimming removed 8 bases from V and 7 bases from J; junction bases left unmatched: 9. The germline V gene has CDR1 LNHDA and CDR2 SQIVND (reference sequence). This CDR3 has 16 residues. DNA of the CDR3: TGTGCCAGTCAACCCCTGACTAGCGGGGGGGGCGGGGAGCTGTTTTTT. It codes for CASQPLTSGGGGELFF.

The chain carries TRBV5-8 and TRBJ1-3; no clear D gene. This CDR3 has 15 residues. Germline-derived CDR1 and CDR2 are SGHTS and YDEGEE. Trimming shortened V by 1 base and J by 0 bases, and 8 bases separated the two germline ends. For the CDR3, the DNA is TGTGCCAGCAGCTTGATCCGGGGCTCTGGAAACACCATATATTTT. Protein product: CASSLIRGSGNTIYF.

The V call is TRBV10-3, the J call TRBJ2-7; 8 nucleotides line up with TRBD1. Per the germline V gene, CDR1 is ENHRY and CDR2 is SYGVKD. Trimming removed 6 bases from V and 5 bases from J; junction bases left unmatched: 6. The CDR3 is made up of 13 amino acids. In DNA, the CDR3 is TGTGCCATCAGCCCGGGACAGGCCAACGAGCAGTACTTC. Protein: CAISPGQANEQYF.

CDR3 in DNA: TGTGCCAGCAGCGCCCAGGGCGGATCTAATTCACCCCTCCACTTT. The encoded protein is CASSAQGGSNSPLHF. This chain joins TRBV9 and TRBJ1-6; D is possibly TRBD1 (5 bases). The length of the CDR3 is 15 residues. V was cut by 3 bases and J by 6 bases, with 13 bases left in between. Germline V gives CDR1 SGDLS, CDR2 YYNGEE.

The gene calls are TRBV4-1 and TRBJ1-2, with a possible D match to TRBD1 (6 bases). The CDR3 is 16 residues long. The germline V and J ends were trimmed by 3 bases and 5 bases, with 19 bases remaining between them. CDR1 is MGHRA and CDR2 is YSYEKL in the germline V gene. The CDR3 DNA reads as TGCGCCAGCAGCCAGAGGACAGCGATGCCCCGGTATGGCTACACCTTC. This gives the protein CASSQRTAMPRYGYTF.

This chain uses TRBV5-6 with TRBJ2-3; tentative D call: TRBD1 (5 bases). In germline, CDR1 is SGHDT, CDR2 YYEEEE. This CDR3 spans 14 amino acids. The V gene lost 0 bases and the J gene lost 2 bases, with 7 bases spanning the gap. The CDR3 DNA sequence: TGTGCCAGCAGCTTGGACAGGTTCACAGATACGCAGTATTTT. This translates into CASSLDRFTDTQYF.

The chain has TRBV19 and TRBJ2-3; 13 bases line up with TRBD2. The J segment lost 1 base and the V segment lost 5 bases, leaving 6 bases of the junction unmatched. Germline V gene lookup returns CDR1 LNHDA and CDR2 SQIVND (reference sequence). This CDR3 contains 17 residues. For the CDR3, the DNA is TGTGCCAGTAGTCCTACTAGCGGGGGGGCCGGCACAGATACGCAGTATTTT. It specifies CASSPTSGGAGTDTQYF. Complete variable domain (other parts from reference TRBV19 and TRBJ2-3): DGGITQSPKYLFRKEGQNVTLSCEQNLNHDAMYWYRQDPGQGLRLIYYSQIVNDFQKGDIAEGYSVSREKKESFPLTVTSAQKNPTAFYLCASSPTSGGAGTDTQYFGPGTRLTVL.

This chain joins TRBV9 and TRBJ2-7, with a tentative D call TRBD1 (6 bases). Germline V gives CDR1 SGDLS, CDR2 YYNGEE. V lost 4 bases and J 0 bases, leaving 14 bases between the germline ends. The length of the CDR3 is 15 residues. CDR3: CASSPWDKTSYEQYF. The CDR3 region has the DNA TGTGCCAGCAGCCCATGGGACAAAACCTCCTACGAGCAGTACTTC.

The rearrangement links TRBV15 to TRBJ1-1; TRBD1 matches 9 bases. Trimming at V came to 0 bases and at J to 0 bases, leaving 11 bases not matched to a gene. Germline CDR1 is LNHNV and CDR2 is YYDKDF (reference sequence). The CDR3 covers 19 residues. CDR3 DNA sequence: TGTGCCACCAGCAGAGACGCCGGGACAGGGCCCTCCATGAACACTGAAGCTTTCTTT. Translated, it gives CATSRDAGTGPSMNTEAFF. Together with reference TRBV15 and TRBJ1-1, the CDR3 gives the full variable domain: DAMVIQNPRYQVTQFGKPVTLSCSQTLNHNVMYWYQQKSSQAPKLLFHYYDKDFNNEADTPDNFQSRRPNTSFCFLDIRSPGLGDTAMYLCATSRDAGTGPSMNTEAFFGQGTRLTVV.

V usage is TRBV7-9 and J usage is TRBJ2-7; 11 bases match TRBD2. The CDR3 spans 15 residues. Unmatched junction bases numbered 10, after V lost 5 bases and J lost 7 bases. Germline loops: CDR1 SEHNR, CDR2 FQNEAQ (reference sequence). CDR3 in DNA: TGTGCCAGCAGCGCTAGACTAGCGGGGCCTGGGGAGCAGTACTTC. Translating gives CASSARLAGPGEQYF.

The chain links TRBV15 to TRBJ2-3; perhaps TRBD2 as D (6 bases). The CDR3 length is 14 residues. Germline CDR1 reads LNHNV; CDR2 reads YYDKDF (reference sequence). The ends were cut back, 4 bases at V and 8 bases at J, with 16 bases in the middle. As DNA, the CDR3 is TGTGCCACCAGCATAGAAGGGACTCTAAGTACGCAGTATTTT. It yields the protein CATSIEGTLSTQYF. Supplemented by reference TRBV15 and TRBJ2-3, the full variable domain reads DAMVIQNPRYQVTQFGKPVTLSCSQTLNHNVMYWYQQKSSQAPKLLFHYYDKDFNNEADTPDNFQSRRPNTSFCFLDIRSPGLGDTAMYLCATSIEGTLSTQYFGPGTRLTVL.

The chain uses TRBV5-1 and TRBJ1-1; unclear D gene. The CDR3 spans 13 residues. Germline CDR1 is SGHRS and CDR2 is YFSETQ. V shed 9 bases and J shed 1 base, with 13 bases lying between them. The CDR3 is CATRGQANTEAFF. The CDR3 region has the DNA TGCGCCACCCGCGGGCAGGCGAACACTGAAGCTTTCTTT.

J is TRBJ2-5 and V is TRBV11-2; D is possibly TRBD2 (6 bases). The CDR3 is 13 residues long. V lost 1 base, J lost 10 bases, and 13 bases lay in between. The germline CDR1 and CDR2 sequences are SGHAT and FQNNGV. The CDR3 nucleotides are TGTGCCAGCAGCTTAGGACAAGCGGGCCACCAGTACTTC. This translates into CASSLGQAGHQYF.

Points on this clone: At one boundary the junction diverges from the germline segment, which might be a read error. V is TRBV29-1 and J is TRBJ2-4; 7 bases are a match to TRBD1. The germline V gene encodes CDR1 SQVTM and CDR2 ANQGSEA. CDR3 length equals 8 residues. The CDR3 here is CSADGQDF. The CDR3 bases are TGCAGCGCCGACGGACAGGACTTC.